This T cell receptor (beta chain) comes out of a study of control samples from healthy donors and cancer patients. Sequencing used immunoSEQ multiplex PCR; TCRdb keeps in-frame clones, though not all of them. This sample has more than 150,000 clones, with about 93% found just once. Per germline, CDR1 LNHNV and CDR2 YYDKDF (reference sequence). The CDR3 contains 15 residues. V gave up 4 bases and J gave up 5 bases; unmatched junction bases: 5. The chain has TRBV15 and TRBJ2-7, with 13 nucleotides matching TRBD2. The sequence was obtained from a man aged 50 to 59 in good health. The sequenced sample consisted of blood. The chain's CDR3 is CATSKKGTSGNEQYF. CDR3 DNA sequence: TGTGCCACCAGCAAAAAAGGGACTAGCGGGAACGAGCAGTACTTC.